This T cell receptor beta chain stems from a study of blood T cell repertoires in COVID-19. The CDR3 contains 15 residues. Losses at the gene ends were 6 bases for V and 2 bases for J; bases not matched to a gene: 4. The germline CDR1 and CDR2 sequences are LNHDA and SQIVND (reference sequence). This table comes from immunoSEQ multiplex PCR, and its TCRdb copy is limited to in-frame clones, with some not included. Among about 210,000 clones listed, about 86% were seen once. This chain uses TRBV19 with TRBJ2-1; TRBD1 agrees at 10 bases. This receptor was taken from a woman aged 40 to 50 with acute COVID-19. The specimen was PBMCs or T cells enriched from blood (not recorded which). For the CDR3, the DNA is TGTGCCAGTAGATTGGGACAGGGGCCCTACAATGAGCAGTTCTTC. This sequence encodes CASRLGQGPYNEQFF.